The 23 T cell receptor beta chains presented below share a single source sample, sequenced in a study of blood T cells in healthy people across ages. A second PCR of about 7 to 12 cycles used a sample-barcoded 5' primer and a J-beta primer mix. TCRdb used MiXCR to reprocess the 5' RACE reads, holding one entry per CDR3 protein. The sample lists around 850,000 distinct CDR3 sequences, roughly 34% occurring once. Sequencing input: blood. These receptors all stem from a man aged 18 to 29 in good health.

The sample holds one count of this clonotype. The rearrangement joins TRBV15 to TRBJ1-1; perhaps TRBD1 as D (5 bases). The length of the CDR3 is 16 residues. The germline V gene has CDR1 LNHNV and CDR2 YYDKDF (reference sequence). Trimming removed 4 bases at V and 10 bases at J, with 25 bases between. CDR3 sequence (DNA): TGTGCCACCAGCATAAACCCCGACAGTCCCTCAGGTCGAGCTTTCTTT. Its translation is CATSINPDSPSGRAFF.

J is TRBJ2-1 and V is TRBV6-2 or TRBV6-3; D remains unclear. Trimming pared 2 bases from V and 4 bases from J, leaving 15 bases between. Germline lookup yields CDR1 MNHEY and CDR2 SVGEGT. The CDR3 has 16 residues. The CDR3 loop is CASSYSSPLVYNEQFF. In DNA, the CDR3 is TGTGCCAGCAGTTACAGCAGTCCCCTTGTTTACAATGAGCAGTTCTTC.

The V gene is TRBV20-1, the J gene TRBJ1-2; 7 nucleotides match TRBD1. The CDR3 runs 13 residues. V trimming: 4 bases; J trimming: 4 bases; junction bases outside the gene matches: 6. Germline V gene sequence: CDR1 DFQATT, CDR2 SNEGSKA (reference sequence). In DNA form, the CDR3 reads TGCAGTGCTAAATTGGACAGGTTCTATGGCTACACCTTC. As protein: CSAKLDRFYGYTF.

J is TRBJ2-3 and V is TRBV7-9, with 7 bases aligning to TRBD2. Unmatched junction bases numbered 12, after V lost 7 bases and J lost 2 bases. The CDR3 consists of 16 residues. In germline, CDR1 is SEHNR, CDR2 FQNEAQ (reference sequence). CDR3 DNA: TGTGCCAGCACTCCTCCGGGACTAACGGTCACAGATACGCAGTATTTT. Its protein product is CASTPPGLTVTDTQYF. Supplemented by reference TRBV7-9 and TRBJ2-3, the full variable domain reads DTGVSQNPRHKITKRGQNVTFRCDPISEHNRLYWYRQTLGQGPEFLTYFQNEAQLEKSRLLSDRFSAERPKGSFSTLEIQRTEQGDSAMYLCASTPPGLTVTDTQYFGPGTRLTVL.

With regard to this clonotype: This could be a read error, since a much larger clone is one nucleotide away. V usage is TRBV7-6 and J usage is TRBJ2-3, with 10 bases lining up with TRBD2. This CDR3 is built from 16 residues. V was pared by 1 base and J by 0 bases, with 1 base of the junction left unmatched. The germline V gene has CDR1 SGHVS and CDR2 FNYEAQ. The CDR3 here is CASSLGSGGSTDTQYF. DNA of the CDR3: TGTGCCAGCAGCTTAGGTAGCGGGGGGAGCACAGATACGCAGTATTTT.

This sequence joins TRBV12-3 or TRBV12-4 and TRBJ2-7, with TRBD2 matching 9 bases. The CDR3 loop spans 14 amino acids. V shed 7 bases, J shed 7 bases, and the junction held 11 bases outside the gene matches. This CDR3 reads CASNPAGGEHEQYF. The CDR3 region has the DNA TGTGCCAGCAACCCCGCGGGGGGGGAGCATGAGCAGTACTTC.

This clonotype was found a few times. The CDR3 region is CASSLEGALNTEAFF. The CDR3, as DNA: TGCGCCAGCAGCTTGGAGGGAGCTTTGAACACTGAAGCTTTCTTT. This sequence joins TRBV5-1 and TRBJ1-1; D remains unclear. This CDR3 is 15 amino acids long. Germline assignment: CDR1 SGHRS and CDR2 YFSETQ. The V and J ends lost 0 bases and 0 bases respectively, with 9 bases between them.

This clonotype came up a few times. The chain recombines TRBV20-1 with TRBJ2-6, with D tentatively TRBD2 (5 bases). The V end was cut by 6 bases, the J end by 1 base, with 10 bases between. The CDR3 runs to 14 residues. CDR1 DFQATT and CDR2 SNEGSKA come from the germline V gene (reference sequence). The chain's CDR3 is CSATRESGANVLTF. The DNA for the CDR3 is TGCAGTGCAACTAGGGAATCTGGGGCCAACGTCCTGACTTTC.

This clonotype was observed a handful of times. The chain recombines TRBV7-9 with TRBJ1-4, with D unclear. V was shortened by 5 bases and J by 7 bases, with 5 bases between the two germline ends. CDR1 and CDR2 from the germline V gene are SEHNR and FQNEAQ (reference sequence). The CDR3 sequence is 11 residues long. In DNA form, the CDR3 reads TGTGCCAGCAGCAAAATTGAAAAACTGTTTTTT. Translation: CASSKIEKLFF.

The chain uses TRBV9 and TRBJ1-2; D unclear. The CDR3 extends over 13 amino acids. V lost 3 bases and J 10 bases, leaving 16 bases between the germline ends. CDR1 SGDLS and CDR2 YYNGEE come from the germline V gene. The chain's CDR3 is CASSASDSGDYTF. Written as DNA, the CDR3 is TGTGCCAGCAGCGCCTCCGATTCGGGTGACTACACCTTC.

Remarks on this clonotype: The junction differs from germline at one of its ends, possibly a read error. J is TRBJ1-4 and V is TRBV4-3; D gene uncertain. Germline V gene sequence: CDR1 LGHNA, CDR2 YSLEER. CDR3 length: 16 amino acids. CDR3 residues: CTSSQVSRGTNEKLFF. The CDR3, as DNA: TGCACCAGCAGCCAAGTAAGCCGCGGGACTAATGAAAAACTGTTTTTT.

The chain recombines TRBV9 with TRBJ2-5, with TRBD1 identical over 9 bases. After removal of 4 bases from V and 3 bases from J, the junction contained 7 bases not matched to a gene. Germline V gene lookup returns CDR1 SGDLS and CDR2 YYNGEE. The CDR3 has 15 residues. The chain's CDR3 is CASSPDRGVEETQYF. The CDR3 DNA reads as TGTGCCAGCAGCCCGGACAGGGGCGTAGAAGAGACCCAGTACTTC.

This clonotype has at least ten counts. In nucleotides, the CDR3 is TGTGCCAGCAGCTTAGAGGTGGGGACAAACCTTTACAATGAGCAGTTCTTC. Translation: CASSLEVGTNLYNEQFF. J is TRBJ2-1 and V is TRBV7-2, with a tentative D call TRBD1 (6 bases). V lost 1 base to trimming and J lost 4 bases, with 17 bases between them. Germline V CDR1 and CDR2: SGHTA, FQGNSA. The CDR3 is 17 residues long.

V gene TRBV20-1 combines with J gene TRBJ2-3; possible D gene TRBD2, 6 bases. The V end was cut by 3 bases, the J end by 9 bases, with 22 bases between. The CDR3 loop spans 15 amino acids. The germline V gene encodes CDR1 DFQATT and CDR2 SNEGSKA (reference sequence). CDR3 sequence: CSASGPRIRRETQYF. The DNA for the CDR3 is TGCAGTGCTAGTGGGCCCAGGATAAGGAGGGAGACGCAGTATTTT.

V gene TRBV12-3 or TRBV12-4 combines with J gene TRBJ2-7; D gene uncertain. V was cut by 6 bases and J by 7 bases, with 22 bases left in between. The CDR3 covers 15 residues. In DNA form, the CDR3 reads TGTGCCAGCAGGATCACTGACAACCCCTTAAATGAGCAGTACTTC. Amino acid sequence: CASRITDNPLNEQYF.

This clonotype was observed a few times. V and J are TRBV12-3 or TRBV12-4 and TRBJ2-1, with 9 bases lining up with TRBD1. This CDR3 comprises 14 residues. With 4 bases clipped from V and 5 bases from J, the junction kept 3 bases outside the gene matches. The CDR3 DNA reads as TGTGCCAGCAGTTACAGGGGGCACAACAATGAGCAGTTCTTC. It is translated as CASSYRGHNNEQFF.

This clonotype was recorded many times. The J gene is TRBJ2-3, the V gene TRBV28; D is ambiguous. This CDR3 is built from 13 residues. The germline CDR1 and CDR2 sequences are MDHEN and SYDVKM. V gave up 3 bases and J gave up 4 bases, with 8 bases separating them. CDR3 nucleotides: TGTGCCAGCAGTTTCGTCTGGGCAGATACGCAGTATTTT. It specifies CASSFVWADTQYF.

V and J are TRBV12-3 or TRBV12-4 and TRBJ1-1, with a tentative D call TRBD1 (6 bases). There are 13 residues in the CDR3. V was shortened by 7 bases and J by 8 bases, with 17 bases between the two germline ends. The CDR3 spells CASTPLGAGEAFF. The DNA for the CDR3 is TGTGCCAGCACCCCGTTGGGGGCCGGCGAAGCTTTCTTT.

The chain recombines TRBV10-3 with TRBJ2-1, with 9 bases that match TRBD1. The CDR3 is 14 amino acids. CDR1 and CDR2 from the germline V gene are ENHRY and SYGVKD. V gave up 5 bases and J gave up 10 bases; unmatched junction bases: 9. The CDR3 spells CAISLGQGSYEQFF. The CDR3 DNA reads TGTGCCATCAGTTTGGGACAGGGATCCTACGAGCAGTTCTTC.

The chain carries TRBV18 and TRBJ2-1; 9 nucleotides line up with TRBD2. The V segment lost 4 bases and the J segment 5 bases; nucleotides outside the gene matches: 9. This CDR3 has 16 amino acids. Germline CDR1 KGHSH, CDR2 LQKENI. CDR3 sequence: CASSLALAGDHNEQFF. CDR3 coding DNA: TGTGCCAGCTCACTGGCATTAGCGGGGGACCACAATGAGCAGTTCTTC.

CDR3 DNA sequence: TGTGCCATCAGTGAGTCACAAAGGAACACTGAAGCTTTCTTT. Translating gives CAISESQRNTEAFF. The chain combines TRBV10-3 with TRBJ1-1; unclear D gene. Germline lookup yields CDR1 ENHRY and CDR2 SYGVKD. The CDR3 spans 14 residues. V was pared by 0 bases and J by 1 base, with 6 bases between.

The chain has TRBV27 and TRBJ2-4, with D perhaps matching TRBD1 (6 bases). TRBJ2-7 explains the end of the DNA better; the J call may be wrong. The CDR3 has 14 amino acids. Germline assignment: CDR1 MNHEY and CDR2 SMNVEV (reference sequence). CDR3 in amino acids: CASGPQGVPYEQYF. DNA of the CDR3: TGTGCCAGCGGACCACAGGGTGTGCCCTACGAGCAGTACTTC.

The chain combines TRBV5-1 with TRBJ2-1, with TRBD1 matching 7 bases. J was trimmed by 10 bases and V by 4 bases; bases with no gene match: 11. The germline gives CDR1 SGHRS, CDR2 YFSETQ. The CDR3 covers 14 residues. The DNA for the CDR3 is TGCGCCAGCAGCGAACGACAGGGTTACTACGAGCAGTTCTTC. The encoded protein is CASSERQGYYEQFF.